This T cell receptor (beta chain) was captured in a study of beta chain features in type 1 diabetes. This clone showed up just a few times. Its antigen is unknown. Whole-study findings and limits: Shortening that was moderate but significant affected the TCRB CDR3s of Type 1 diabetes patients in all four CD4+ subsets. At VDJ recombination sites, type 1 diabetes patients had fewer insertions and more deleted nucleotides.

Investigators reverse transcribed all isolated RNA, so they sequenced expressed TCRB transcripts. Roughly 3.6 million reads, on average, came from each naive, central memory and regulatory T cell sample. TCRdb's table, derived via immunoSEQ multiplex PCR, lists solely in-frame clones and lacks some. This sample carries 640,000 or so clones, about 14% of them seen once, and the ten largest clones take nearly 0.04%. V was trimmed by 3 bases and J by 3 bases, leaving 12 bases between them. The germline V gene has CDR1 LNHDA and CDR2 SQIVND (reference sequence). The CDR3 contains 14 residues. The V and J genes are TRBV19 and TRBJ2-7; unclear D gene. Sequences were obtained from naive CD4+ T cells from blood. The source is a young man with type 1 diabetes. The CDR3 coding sequence is TGTGCCAGTAGTATCACGACACCGGGCTACGAGCAGTACTTC. Protein: CASSITTPGYEQYF. The full variable domain, in which reference TRBV19 and TRBJ2-7 provide the parts outside the CDR3, is DGGITQSPKYLFRKEGQNVTLSCEQNLNHDAMYWYRQDPGQGLRLIYYSQIVNDFQKGDIAEGYSVSREKKESFPLTVTSAQKNPTAFYLCASSITTPGYEQYFGPGTRLTVT.